One and the same sample provided the 5 T cell receptor beta chains below, sequenced in a study of beta chain features in type 1 diabetes. No antigens are known for them. Expressed TCRB transcripts were sequenced because the entire RNA isolate underwent reverse transcription. Measured with immunoSEQ multiplex PCR; TCRdb has only the in-frame clones, and not every one. The sample carries about 660,000 clones, over 12% recorded once. Whole-study results and caveats: Shorter TCRB CDR3s, moderately but significantly so, marked every one of the four CD4+ subsets in Type 1 diabetes patients.

Input material: naive CD4+ T cells from blood. The receptor set was obtained from a man aged 18 to 35 with type 1 diabetes.

As concerns this clone: The sample carries other DNA sequences with the same CDR3. The V call is TRBV4-3, the J call TRBJ1-2; D remains unclear. Germline CDR1 reads LGHNA; CDR2 reads YSLEER. Trimming removed 1 base at V and 3 bases at J, with 6 bases between. CDR3 size: 13 residues. The chain's CDR3 is CASSQVRDYGYTF. CDR3 sequence (DNA): TGCGCCAGCAGCCAAGTCCGGGACTATGGCTACACCTTC.

This clone was recorded a few times. The chain has TRBV29-1 and TRBJ1-4, with a possible D match to TRBD1 (6 bases). The V and J ends lost 6 bases and 2 bases respectively, with 16 bases between them. Germline V CDR1 and CDR2: SQVTM, ANQGSEA. CDR3 length: 15 residues. Written as DNA, the CDR3 is TGCAGCGTCCTGTGGGGGGCGAAGACTAATGAAAAACTGTTTTTT. Encoded protein: CSVLWGAKTNEKLFF.

This sequence joins TRBV29-1 and TRBJ2-1, with D uncertain. The V gene lost 5 bases and the J gene lost 10 bases, with 21 bases spanning the gap. This CDR3 contains 14 residues. CDR1 is SQVTM and CDR2 is ANQGSEA in the germline V gene. The CDR3 sequence is CSVNREPRVDEQFF. CDR3 in DNA: TGCAGCGTTAACCGAGAACCTCGTGTCGACGAGCAGTTCTTC.

V is TRBV5-1 and J is TRBJ2-1, with 10 bases lining up with TRBD2. Looked up from germline, CDR1 is SGHRS and CDR2 is YFSETQ. V shed 5 bases and J 9 bases; nucleotides not matched to a gene: 11. The CDR3 spans 15 residues. The CDR3 reads CASSQPSSGSGEQFF. The CDR3 region has the DNA TGCGCCAGCAGTCAACCCTCTAGCGGGAGTGGTGAGCAGTTCTTC. Combining the CDR3 with reference TRBV5-1 and TRBJ2-1 gives the whole variable domain KAGVTQTPRYLIKTRGQQVTLSCSPISGHRSVSWYQQTPGQGLQFLFEYFSETQRNKGNFPGRFSGRQFSNSRSEMNVSTLELGDSALYLCASSQPSSGSGEQFFGPGTRLTVL.

The V and J genes are TRBV28 and TRBJ1-2, with D tentatively TRBD1 (5 bases). Germline CDR1 MDHEN, CDR2 SYDVKM. V was pared by 6 bases and J by 5 bases, with 16 bases between. The CDR3 has 14 amino acids. CDR3 DNA: TGTGCCAGCAGCCGCCGGGGACTTGGATATGGCTACACCTTC. Its translation: CASSRRGLGYGYTF.